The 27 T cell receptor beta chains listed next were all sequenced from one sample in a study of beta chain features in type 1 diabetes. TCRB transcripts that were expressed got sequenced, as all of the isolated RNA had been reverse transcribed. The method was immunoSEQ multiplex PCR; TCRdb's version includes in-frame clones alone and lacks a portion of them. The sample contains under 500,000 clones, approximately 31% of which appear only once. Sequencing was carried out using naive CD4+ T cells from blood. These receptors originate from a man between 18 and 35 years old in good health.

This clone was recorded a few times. The CDR3 DNA reads TGTGCCAGCACGTGGGGACTAGCCAAAAACATTCAGTACTTC. It translates to CASTWGLAKNIQYF. The chain combines TRBV28 with TRBJ2-4, with D perhaps matching TRBD2 (6 bases). The CDR3 runs to 14 residues. Trimming pared 7 bases from V and 0 bases from J, leaving 10 bases between. Germline V gene sequence: CDR1 MDHEN, CDR2 SYDVKM.

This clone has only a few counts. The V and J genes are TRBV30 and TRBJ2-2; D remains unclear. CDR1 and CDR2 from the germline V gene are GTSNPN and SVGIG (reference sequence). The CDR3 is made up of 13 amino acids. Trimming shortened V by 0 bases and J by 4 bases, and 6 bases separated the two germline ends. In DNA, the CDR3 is TGTGCCTGGAGTGTCTTAGGCACCGGGGAGCTGTTTTTT. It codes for CAWSVLGTGELFF. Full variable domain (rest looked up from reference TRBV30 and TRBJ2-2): SQTIHQWPATLVQPVGSPLSLECTVEGTSNPNLYWYRQAAGRGLQLLFYSVGIGQISSEVPQNLSASRPQDRQFILSSKKLLLSDSGFYLCAWSVLGTGELFFGEGSRLTVL.

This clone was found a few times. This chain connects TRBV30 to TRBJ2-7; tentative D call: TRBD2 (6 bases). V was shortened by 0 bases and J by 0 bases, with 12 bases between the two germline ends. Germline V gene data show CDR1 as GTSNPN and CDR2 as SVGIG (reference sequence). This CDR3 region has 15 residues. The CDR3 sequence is CAWSVLAGSSYEQYF. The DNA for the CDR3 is TGTGCCTGGAGTGTACTTGCGGGGAGCTCCTACGAGCAGTACTTC.

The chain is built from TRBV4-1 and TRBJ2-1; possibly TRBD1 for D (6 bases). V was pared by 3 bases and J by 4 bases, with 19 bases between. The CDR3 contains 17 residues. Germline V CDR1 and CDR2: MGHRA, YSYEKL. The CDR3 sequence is CASSHGLRGRGYNEQFF. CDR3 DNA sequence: TGCGCCAGCAGCCATGGTTTAAGGGGGAGAGGATACAATGAGCAGTTCTTC.

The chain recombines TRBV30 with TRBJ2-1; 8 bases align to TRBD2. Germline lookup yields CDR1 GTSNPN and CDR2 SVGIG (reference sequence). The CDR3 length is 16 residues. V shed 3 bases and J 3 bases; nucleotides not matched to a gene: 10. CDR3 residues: CAWRYAPAGVYNEQFF. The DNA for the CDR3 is TGTGCCTGGAGGTACGCACCAGCGGGGGTCTACAATGAGCAGTTCTTC.

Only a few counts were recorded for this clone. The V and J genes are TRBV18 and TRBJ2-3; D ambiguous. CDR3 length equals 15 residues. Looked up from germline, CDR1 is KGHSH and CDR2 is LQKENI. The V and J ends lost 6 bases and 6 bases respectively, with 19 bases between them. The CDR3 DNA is TGTGCCAGCTCCCCGGGCCGTACATTCACGGATACGCAGTATTTT. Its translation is CASSPGRTFTDTQYF.

CDR3 bases: TGCGCCAGCAGCCGAGGACTAGCGGGAGGCTACGAGCAGTACTTC. Translating it yields CASSRGLAGGYEQYF. The chain couples TRBV4-1 to TRBJ2-7, with 14 bases fitting TRBD2. This CDR3 spans 15 amino acids. Germline V gives CDR1 MGHRA, CDR2 YSYEKL. V was clipped by 4 bases and J by 3 bases; unmatched bases: 2.

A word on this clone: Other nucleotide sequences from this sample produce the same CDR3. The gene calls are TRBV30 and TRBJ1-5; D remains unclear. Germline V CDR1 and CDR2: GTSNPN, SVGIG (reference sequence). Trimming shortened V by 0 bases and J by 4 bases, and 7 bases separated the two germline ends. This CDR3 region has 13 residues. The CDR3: CAWSVRVNQPQHF. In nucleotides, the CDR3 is TGTGCCTGGAGTGTAAGGGTTAATCAGCCCCAGCATTTT.

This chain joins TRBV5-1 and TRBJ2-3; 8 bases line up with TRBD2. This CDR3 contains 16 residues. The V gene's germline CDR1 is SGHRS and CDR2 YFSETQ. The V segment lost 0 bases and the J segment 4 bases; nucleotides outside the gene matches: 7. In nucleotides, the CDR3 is TGCGCCAGCAGCTTGGAGCGGGGGACCGTGTCAGATACGCAGTATTTT. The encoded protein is CASSLERGTVSDTQYF.

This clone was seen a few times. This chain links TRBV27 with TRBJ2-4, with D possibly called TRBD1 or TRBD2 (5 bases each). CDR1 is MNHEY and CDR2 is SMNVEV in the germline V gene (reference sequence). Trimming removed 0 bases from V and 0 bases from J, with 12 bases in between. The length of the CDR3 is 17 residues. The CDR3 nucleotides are TGTGCCAGCAGTTTATCGAGGGGTCAAGGAGCCAAAAACATTCAGTACTTC. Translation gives CASSLSRGQGAKNIQYF.

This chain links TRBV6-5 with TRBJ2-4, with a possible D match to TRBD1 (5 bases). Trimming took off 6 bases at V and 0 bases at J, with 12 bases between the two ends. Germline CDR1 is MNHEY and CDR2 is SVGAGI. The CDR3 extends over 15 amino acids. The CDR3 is CASRPQGLAKNIQYF. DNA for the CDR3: TGTGCCAGCAGACCCCAGGGTTTAGCCAAAAACATTCAGTACTTC.

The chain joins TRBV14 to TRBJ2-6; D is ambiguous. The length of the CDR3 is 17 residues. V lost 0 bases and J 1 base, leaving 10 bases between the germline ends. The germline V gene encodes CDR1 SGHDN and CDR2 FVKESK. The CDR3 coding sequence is TGTGCCAGCAGCCAAGATCTTGTACAATCTGGGGCCAACGTCCTGACTTTC. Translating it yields CASSQDLVQSGANVLTF. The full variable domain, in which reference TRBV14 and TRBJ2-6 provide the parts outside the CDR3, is EAGVTQFPSHSVIEKGQTVTLRCDPISGHDNLYWYRRVMGKEIKFLLHFVKESKQDESGMPNNRFLAERTGGTYSTLKVQPAELEDSGVYFCASSQDLVQSGANVLTFGAGSRLTVL.

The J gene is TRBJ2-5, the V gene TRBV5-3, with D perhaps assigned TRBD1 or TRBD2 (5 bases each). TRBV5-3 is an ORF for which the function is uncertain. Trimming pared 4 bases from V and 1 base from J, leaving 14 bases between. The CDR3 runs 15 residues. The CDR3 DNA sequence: TGTGCCAGAAGCCCGGGACCGATCTTCCAAGAGACCCAGTACTTC. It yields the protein CARSPGPIFQETQYF.

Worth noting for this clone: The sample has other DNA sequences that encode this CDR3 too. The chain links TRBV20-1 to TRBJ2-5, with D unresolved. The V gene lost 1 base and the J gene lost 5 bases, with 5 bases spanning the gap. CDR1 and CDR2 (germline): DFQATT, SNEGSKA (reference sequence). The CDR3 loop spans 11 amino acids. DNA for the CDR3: TGCAGTGCTAGAGTCTGGGAGACCCAGTACTTC. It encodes CSARVWETQYF.

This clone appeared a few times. CDR3 nucleotide sequence: TGCGCCAGCAGCCAAGGCGGACAGGGTCGGGGCAATCAGCCCCAGCATTTT. Translation gives CASSQGGQGRGNQPQHF. The chain joins TRBV4-1 to TRBJ1-5; 8 positions agree with TRBD1. There are 17 residues in the CDR3. Losses at the gene ends were 1 base for V and 2 bases for J; bases not matched to a gene: 7. CDR1 MGHRA and CDR2 YSYEKL come from the germline V gene.

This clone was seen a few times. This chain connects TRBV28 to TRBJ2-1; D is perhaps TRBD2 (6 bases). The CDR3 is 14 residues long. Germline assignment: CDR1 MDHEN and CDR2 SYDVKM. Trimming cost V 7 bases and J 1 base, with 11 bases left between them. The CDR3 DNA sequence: TGTGCCAGCACAGACGGGAGTTCCTACAATGAGCAGTTCTTC. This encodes CASTDGSSYNEQFF.

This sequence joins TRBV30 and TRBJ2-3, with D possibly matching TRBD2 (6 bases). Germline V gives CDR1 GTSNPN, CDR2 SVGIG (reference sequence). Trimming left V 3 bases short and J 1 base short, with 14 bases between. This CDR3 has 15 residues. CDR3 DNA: TGTGCCTGGAGATCGGCGGGGACTCGCACAGATACGCAGTATTTT. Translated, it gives CAWRSAGTRTDTQYF.

CDR3 protein: CASSFATSGYNEQFF. Here the CDR3 DNA reads TGCGCCAGCAGCTTTGCGACTAGCGGATACAATGAGCAGTTCTTC. The chain is built from TRBV5-1 and TRBJ2-1; 9 nucleotides agree with TRBD2. This CDR3 is built from 15 residues. V shed 2 bases, J shed 4 bases, and the junction held 4 bases outside the gene matches. Germline V gene data show CDR1 as SGHRS and CDR2 as YFSETQ.

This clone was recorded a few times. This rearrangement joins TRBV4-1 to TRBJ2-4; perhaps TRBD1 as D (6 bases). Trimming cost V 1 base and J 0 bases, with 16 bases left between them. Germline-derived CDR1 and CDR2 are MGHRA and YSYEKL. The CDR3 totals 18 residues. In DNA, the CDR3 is TGCGCCAGCAGCCAAGGTCGACAGGCTGGGATAGCCAAAAACATTCAGTACTTC. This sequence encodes CASSQGRQAGIAKNIQYF.

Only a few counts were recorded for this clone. CDR3 nucleotides: TGCAGCGTTGAGGAGGCGGGGGCGGGGGATACGCAGTATTTT. Encoded protein: CSVEEAGAGDTQYF. The chain employs TRBV29-1 and TRBJ2-3, with D possibly being TRBD2 (7 bases). Germline V gives CDR1 SQVTM, CDR2 ANQGSEA. This CDR3 is 14 amino acids long. With 3 bases removed from V and 6 bases from J, the gap between germline ends came to 16 bases.

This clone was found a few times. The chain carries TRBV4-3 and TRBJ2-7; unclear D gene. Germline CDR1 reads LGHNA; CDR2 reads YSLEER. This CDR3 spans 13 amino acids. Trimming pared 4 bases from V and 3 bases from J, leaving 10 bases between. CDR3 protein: CASSPRINYEQYF. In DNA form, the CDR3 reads TGCGCCAGCAGCCCTAGAATTAACTACGAGCAGTACTTC.

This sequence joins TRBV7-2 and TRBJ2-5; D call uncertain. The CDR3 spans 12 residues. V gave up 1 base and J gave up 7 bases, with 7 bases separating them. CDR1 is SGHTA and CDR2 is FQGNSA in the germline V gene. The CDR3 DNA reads TGTGCCAGCAGCTTAGAGTCGGGGACCCAGTACTTC. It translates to CASSLESGTQYF.

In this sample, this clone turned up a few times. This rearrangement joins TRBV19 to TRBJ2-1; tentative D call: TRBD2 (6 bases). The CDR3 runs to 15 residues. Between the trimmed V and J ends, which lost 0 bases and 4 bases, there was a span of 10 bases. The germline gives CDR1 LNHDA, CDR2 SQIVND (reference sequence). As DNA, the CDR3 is TGTGCCAGTAGTATAGAGGGCGCGGGGTACAATGAGCAGTTCTTC. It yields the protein CASSIEGAGYNEQFF. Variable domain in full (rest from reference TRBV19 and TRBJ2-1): DGGITQSPKYLFRKEGQNVTLSCEQNLNHDAMYWYRQDPGQGLRLIYYSQIVNDFQKGDIAEGYSVSREKKESFPLTVTSAQKNPTAFYLCASSIEGAGYNEQFFGPGTRLTVL.

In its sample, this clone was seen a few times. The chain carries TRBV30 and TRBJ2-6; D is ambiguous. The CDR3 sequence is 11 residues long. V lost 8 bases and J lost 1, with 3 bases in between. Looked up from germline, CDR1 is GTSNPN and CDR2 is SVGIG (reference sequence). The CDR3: CAGSGANVLTF. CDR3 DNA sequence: TGTGCCGGGTCTGGGGCCAACGTCCTGACTTTC.

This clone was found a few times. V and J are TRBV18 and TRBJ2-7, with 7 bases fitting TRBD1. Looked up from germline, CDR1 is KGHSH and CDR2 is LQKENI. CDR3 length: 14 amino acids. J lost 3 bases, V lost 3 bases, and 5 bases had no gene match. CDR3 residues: CASSPERQGYEQYF. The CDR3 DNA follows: TGTGCCAGCTCACCCGAACGACAGGGCTACGAGCAGTACTTC.

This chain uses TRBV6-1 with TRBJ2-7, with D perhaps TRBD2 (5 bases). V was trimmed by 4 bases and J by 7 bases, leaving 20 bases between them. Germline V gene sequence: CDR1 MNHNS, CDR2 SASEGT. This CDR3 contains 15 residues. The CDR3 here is CASSGGLRTSGEQYF. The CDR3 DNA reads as TGTGCCAGCAGTGGAGGTCTGCGGACCTCGGGAGAGCAGTACTTC.

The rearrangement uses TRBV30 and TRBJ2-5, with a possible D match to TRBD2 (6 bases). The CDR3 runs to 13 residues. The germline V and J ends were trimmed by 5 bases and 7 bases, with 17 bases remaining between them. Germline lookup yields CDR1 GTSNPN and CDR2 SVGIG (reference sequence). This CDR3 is CAWSESGVTTQYF. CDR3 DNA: TGTGCCTGGTCCGAATCGGGGGTAACGACCCAGTACTTC. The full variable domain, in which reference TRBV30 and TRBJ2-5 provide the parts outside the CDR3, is SQTIHQWPATLVQPVGSPLSLECTVEGTSNPNLYWYRQAAGRGLQLLFYSVGIGQISSEVPQNLSASRPQDRQFILSSKKLLLSDSGFYLCAWSESGVTTQYFGPGTRLLVL.